What follows are 3 T cell receptor beta chains derived from one specimen sequenced in a study of T-cell reconstitution after alpha-beta-depleted transplantation in children. Unique molecular identifiers were incorporated during preparation of the TCRbeta library. TCRdb re-called the PCR reads with MiXCR, one entry per CDR3 protein. The sample lists some 550,000 distinct CDR3 sequences, approximately 20% seen once, with more than 2.5% in the top ten. The sample consisted of PBMCs from the stem cell graft donor, taken from the stem cell graft. The receptor set was obtained from a human donor who donated a stem cell graft to a child with acute lymphoblastic leukemia.

This clonotype was seen only a few times. This chain joins TRBV15 and TRBJ2-3; no clear D. The germline gives CDR1 LNHNV, CDR2 YYDKDF (reference sequence). The CDR3 length is 12 residues. The V gene lost 1 base and the J gene lost 11 bases, with 10 bases spanning the gap. CDR3 coding DNA: TGTGCCACCAGCAGAGGGAACCCCCAGCAGTATTTT. Translating it yields CATSRGNPQQYF.

This clonotype was picked up a small number of times. V is TRBV5-1 and J is TRBJ1-2; D ambiguous. The CDR3 has 14 amino acids. In germline, CDR1 is SGHRS, CDR2 YFSETQ. V lost 0 bases, J lost 3 bases, and 9 bases lay in between. CDR3 coding DNA: TGCGCCAGCAGCTTGGGGGTACGAGACTATGGCTACACCTTC. It is translated as CASSLGVRDYGYTF.

This clonotype was detected a few times. This chain joins TRBV5-6 and TRBJ2-7; possibly TRBD2 for D (6 bases). V was shortened by 3 bases and J by 2 bases, with 12 bases between the two germline ends. CDR3 length: 14 residues. Per germline, CDR1 SGHDT and CDR2 YYEEEE. The CDR3 loop is CASSSRGRAYEQYF. For the CDR3, the DNA is TGTGCCAGCAGCTCTCGGGGGAGAGCCTACGAGCAGTACTTC.